Listed here is a single TCR beta chain. This CDR3 region has 13 residues. Germline lookup yields CDR1 LGHDT and CDR2 YNNKEL (reference sequence). Libraries used 5'RACE template switching adding universal primer site and UMIs. After re-calling the 5' RACE reads, TCRdb lists one entry per CDR3 protein, DNA absent. In all, the sample yields 300,000 to 450,000 distinct CDR3 sequences. This entry is derived from a study of T cells expressing NK-cell markers. The TCR originated in a man aged 18-69 years in good health. Sequenced input: blood T cells: a sorted CD56 or NKG2C T cell subset, CD4+ or CD8+ T cells, or bulk PBMC T cells (not recorded which). The chain uses TRBV3-1 and TRBJ1-6. Here the CDR3 reads CASRNALGGPLHF.